Listed below are T cell receptor beta chains from one sample, sequenced in a study of T cells in Graves' hyperthyroidism and ophthalmopathy. TCRdb independently ran MiXCR on the multiplex PCR reads; one entry per CDR3 protein. The table shows more than 650,000 distinct CDR3 sequences, with about 15% occurring only once. Material: blood. Receptor source: a woman aged 18-29 years with Graves' hyperthyroidism. Each CDR3 is given with its conserved first and last residue. A D gene is named only where the DNA matches it firmly. Clone size is stated in some rows and not others, as once, few, many or a class when expanded.

V	D	size	J	DNA	CDR3
TRBV19	TRBD1	few	TRBJ2-6	TGTGCCAGTAGTACCGACGACAGGGGGGGCTACTCTGGGGCCAACGTCCTGACTTTC	CASSTDDRGGYSGANVLTF
TRBV2	-	many	TRBJ2-1	TGTGCCAGCAAGGGGACACTCTCCTACAATGAGCAGTTCTTC	CASKGTLSYNEQFF
TRBV28	-	many	TRBJ1-4	TGTGCCAGCAGTTTAAGAGGGGGAGGGATGAATGAAAAACTGTTTTTT	CASSLRGGGMNEKLFF
TRBV15	-	many	TRBJ1-4	TGTGCCACCAGCAGCCGACTTGCAACTAATGAAAAACTGTTTTTT	CATSSRLATNEKLFF
TRBV7-3	-	many	TRBJ2-1	TGTGCCAGCAGCTTAGACTTCCTCAATGAGCAGTTCTTC	CASSLDFLNEQFF
TRBV4-1	-	few	TRBJ1-4	TGCGCCAGCAGCCGATACCCGGGGGGGTTCGGCGAAAAACTGTTTTTT	CASSRYPGGFGEKLFF
TRBV28	-	many	TRBJ2-3	TGTGCCAGCAGCCCCAAGATGATAGCTAGGACAGATACGCAGTATTTT	CASSPKMIARTDTQYF
TRBV25-1	-	few	TRBJ2-2	TGTGCCAGCGGGTTTGGGGGGCGCACCGGGGAGCTGTTTTTT	CASGFGGRTGELFF
TRBV7-6	-	many	TRBJ2-2	TGTGCCAGCAGCTTAGCATCCACGGCCTTACTGGCAGGGTCGGACACCGGGGAGCTGTTTTTT	CASSLASTALLAGSDTGELFF
TRBV2	-	many	TRBJ2-5	TGTGCCAGCTTGGGGTCCCAAGAGACCCAGTACTTC	CASLGSQETQYF
TRBV4-2	TRBD1	many	TRBJ1-5	TGTGCCAGCAGCCCGGGGACAGGACGGGGCACGCATCAGCCCCAGCATTTT	CASSPGTGRGTHQPQHF
TRBV5-8	-	many	TRBJ1-1	TGTGCCAGCAGTCTGAGGGTCGGCAGGGCGAACACTGAAGCTTTCTTT	CASSLRVGRANTEAFF
TRBV7-6	-	few	TRBJ1-2	TGTGCCAGCAGCTTTGGGGAGGGCGGCTACACCTTC	CASSFGEGGYTF
TRBV5-6	TRBD1	many	TRBJ2-7	TGTGCCAGCAGCTTCGGGACAGGGGGCCTCTACGAGCAGTACTTC	CASSFGTGGLYEQYF
TRBV6-1	-	-	TRBJ2-3	TGTGCCAGCAGTCCCCTCCGGGGTACAGATACGCAGTATTTT	CASSPLRGTDTQYF
TRBV4-3	-	-	TRBJ2-1	TGCGCCAGCAGCAGCGACAGAAGCTCCTACAATGAGCAGTTCTTC	CASSSDRSSYNEQFF
TRBV13	TRBD2	many	TRBJ2-7	TGTGCCAGCAGTCCCCGGACTAGCGTAGAGCAGTACTTC	CASSPRTSVEQYF
TRBV29-1	-	few	TRBJ1-2	TGCAGCGTTGATAATGAGGTCCCAGGGTATGGCTACACCTTC	CSVDNEVPGYGYTF
TRBV20-1	TRBD2	few	TRBJ2-7	TGCAGGGTTAGCGGGAGGTCCTACGAGCAGTACTTC	CRVSGRSYEQYF
TRBV13	TRBD2	many	TRBJ2-1	TGTGCCAGCAGCCCTAGGACTAGCGGGAGAGCGATTGAGCAGTTCTTC	CASSPRTSGRAIEQFF
TRBV6-1	TRBD1	many	TRBJ1-5	TGTGCCAGCCAGGGGGGGACGCCGTCCGCCAATCAGCCCCAGCATTTT	CASQGGTPSANQPQHF
TRBV6-1	-	-	TRBJ1-2	TGTGCCAGCAGTTTAGCGTTGCACTATGGCTACACCTTC	CASSLALHYGYTF
TRBV2	TRBD2	many	TRBJ2-7	TGTGCCAGCACGCTGTCCCCGGGACTAGCGGGAGGTGAGCAGTACTTC	CASTLSPGLAGGEQYF
TRBV28	TRBD1	many	TRBJ2-7	TGTGCCAGCAGTACCCGGGACAGCGCTAATAGGCAGTACTTC	CASSTRDSANRQYF
TRBV20-1	-	many	TRBJ2-1	TGCAGTCCGGGACTGAGCTCCTACAATGAGCAGTTCTTC	CSPGLSSYNEQFF
TRBV9	TRBD2	-	TRBJ2-2	TGTGCCAGCAGCGCGCGACTAGCGGTTCTTACCGGGGAGCTGTTTTTT	CASSARLAVLTGELFF
TRBV2	-	few	TRBJ1-6	TGTGCCAGCAGTGAACCCGGGACCGTTAATTCACCCCTCCACTTT	CASSEPGTVNSPLHF
TRBV7-9	-	few	TRBJ1-2	TGTGCCAGCTTCCGGCCAAACTATGGCTACACCTTC	CASFRPNYGYTF
TRBV28	TRBD1	many	TRBJ1-5	TGTGCCAGCAAGGGCGGGACAGCTAGCAATCAGCCCCAGCATTTT	CASKGGTASNQPQHF
TRBV4-1	TRBD1	many	TRBJ1-2	TGCGCCAGCAGACAATCCCGGGACAGCTTCTATGGCTACACCTTC	CASRQSRDSFYGYTF
TRBV2	-	-	TRBJ1-5	TGTGCCAGCAGGGGTCTAGAACAGACAAATAGCAATCAGCCCCAGCATTTT	CASRGLEQTNSNQPQHF
TRBV6-2/TRBV6-3	-	-	TRBJ1-1	TGTGCCAGCAGTTACTCTTCGGCAAAGAACACTGAAGCTTTCTTT	CASSYSSAKNTEAFF
TRBV15	-	many	TRBJ1-1	TGTGCCACCAGCAGAGAGGTGGGGGAAGCTTTCTTT	CATSREVGEAFF
TRBV6-1	TRBD1	-	TRBJ1-3	TGTGCCAGCAGGAGAGGGGACAGTGGAAGAAACACCATATATTTT	CASRRGDSGRNTIYF
TRBV4-2	TRBD1	few	TRBJ2-7	TGTGCCAGCAGCCAAGGGGATGGGACAGGACTACTCTACGAGCAGTACTTC	CASSQGDGTGLLYEQYF
TRBV24-1	TRBD2	many	TRBJ2-3	TGTGCCACCAGTGACCCCGGGACTACCACAGATACGCAGTATTTT	CATSDPGTTTDTQYF
TRBV6-2/TRBV6-3	TRBD2	many	TRBJ2-1	TGTGCCAGCAGTACCCGGACTAGCGGGAGGGATGAGCAGTTCTTC	CASSTRTSGRDEQFF
TRBV30	TRBD1	-	TRBJ1-1	TGTGCCCCACCAACAGGGGCTGACACTGAAGCTTTCTTT	CAPPTGADTEAFF
TRBV18	-	many	TRBJ2-1	TGTGCCAGCTCACCACCGGGACTGAAGGAGTTCTTC	CASSPPGLKEFF
TRBV11-2	TRBD1	many	TRBJ1-2	TGTGCCAGCAGCTTAGATCAGGGGGATGGCTACACCTTC	CASSLDQGDGYTF
TRBV2	-	few	TRBJ1-2	TGTGCCAGCAGTGAAGAGGGAGCGGGCTATGGCTACACCTTC	CASSEEGAGYGYTF
TRBV6-2/TRBV6-3	-	many	TRBJ2-7	TGTGCCAGCAATAGGGGATCGTGGACCTACGAGCAGTACTTC	CASNRGSWTYEQYF
TRBV30	-	many	TRBJ2-3	TGTGCCTGGACCATGGGGTCGCGAAACACAGATACGCAGTATTTT	CAWTMGSRNTDTQYF
TRBV10-1	-	-	TRBJ2-1	TGCGCCAGCAGTGAGGCTAACCCCTACAATGAGCAGTTCTTC	CASSEANPYNEQFF
TRBV25-1	-	few	TRBJ1-1	TGTGCCAGCAGGCCTAACAGGGTGAACACTGAAGCTTTCTTT	CASRPNRVNTEAFF
TRBV7-3	-	many	TRBJ2-1	TGTGCCAGCGCCCTTGGGCGTGAGTACAATGAGCAGTTCTTC	CASALGREYNEQFF
TRBV29-1	-	-	TRBJ2-7	TGCAGCGTTGGGCTAGGATCCAGCGAGCAGTACTTC	CSVGLGSSEQYF
TRBV4-1	-	-	TRBJ2-5	TGCGCCAGCAGCCTCTCAGGAGTGGACCAAGAGACCCAGTACTTC	CASSLSGVDQETQYF
TRBV20-1	TRBD1	-	TRBJ2-7	TGCAGTGCCCAACAGGGGGACCGATTCTACGAGCAGTACTTC	CSAQQGDRFYEQYF
TRBV12-5	-	-	TRBJ1-2	TGTGCTAGTGGTTTGAACCACTATGGCTACACCTTC	CASGLNHYGYTF
TRBV12-3/TRBV12-4	TRBD1	many	TRBJ2-1	TGTGCCAGCAGTCCTCTGGGACAGATCAACTACAATGAGCAGTTCTTC	CASSPLGQINYNEQFF
TRBV15	TRBD1	many	TRBJ1-1	TGTGCCACCAGCGACCGGGGACAGGGTGAAGCTTTCTTT	CATSDRGQGEAFF
TRBV20-1	-	many	TRBJ2-7	TGCAGTGGGCTAGCCGGGAGAGAGACTACTGGCGAGCAGTACTTC	CSGLAGRETTGEQYF
TRBV6-5	TRBD2	-	TRBJ2-5	TGTGCCAGCAGTTACTCCACTGGACTAGCGGGAGAGGCCCAGTACTTC	CASSYSTGLAGEAQYF
TRBV3-1	-	-	TRBJ2-2	TGTGCCAGCAGCCAAAAGGGTTACGGGGCGGCGGAGCTGTTTTTT	CASSQKGYGAAELFF